The sequence of this T cell receptor beta chain was determined in a study of blood T cell repertoires in COVID-19. The germline V gene has CDR1 SNHLY and CDR2 FYNNEI. V was pared by 6 bases and J by 4 bases, with 11 bases of the junction left unmatched. The CDR3 has 17 amino acids. Data came from immunoSEQ multiplex PCR; TCRdb stores just in-frame clones and leaves some out. The table includes roughly 68,000 clones, roughly 88% detected once. The sequence was obtained from a man over 45 with acute or convalescent COVID-19. The gene calls are TRBV2 and TRBJ1-6; 8 nucleotides align to TRBD1. Specimen: peripheral blood. CDR3 sequence reads: CASRYDRGTGYNSPLHF. DNA of the CDR3: TGTGCCAGCAGATATGACAGGGGAACGGGTTATAATTCACCCCTCCACTTT.